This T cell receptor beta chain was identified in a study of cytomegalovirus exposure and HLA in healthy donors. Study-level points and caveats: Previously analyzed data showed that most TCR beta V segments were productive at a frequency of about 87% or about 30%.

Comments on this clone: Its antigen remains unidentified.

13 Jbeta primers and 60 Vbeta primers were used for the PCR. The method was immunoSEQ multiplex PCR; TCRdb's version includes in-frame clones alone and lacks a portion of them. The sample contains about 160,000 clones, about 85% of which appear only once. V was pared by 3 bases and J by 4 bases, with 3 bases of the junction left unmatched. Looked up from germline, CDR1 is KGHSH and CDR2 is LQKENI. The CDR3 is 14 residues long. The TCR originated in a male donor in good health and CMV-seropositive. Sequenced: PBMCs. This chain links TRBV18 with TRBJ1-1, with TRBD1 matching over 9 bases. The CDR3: CASSPGQGSTEAFF. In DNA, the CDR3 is TGTGCCAGCTCACCCGGACAGGGGAGCACTGAAGCTTTCTTT.